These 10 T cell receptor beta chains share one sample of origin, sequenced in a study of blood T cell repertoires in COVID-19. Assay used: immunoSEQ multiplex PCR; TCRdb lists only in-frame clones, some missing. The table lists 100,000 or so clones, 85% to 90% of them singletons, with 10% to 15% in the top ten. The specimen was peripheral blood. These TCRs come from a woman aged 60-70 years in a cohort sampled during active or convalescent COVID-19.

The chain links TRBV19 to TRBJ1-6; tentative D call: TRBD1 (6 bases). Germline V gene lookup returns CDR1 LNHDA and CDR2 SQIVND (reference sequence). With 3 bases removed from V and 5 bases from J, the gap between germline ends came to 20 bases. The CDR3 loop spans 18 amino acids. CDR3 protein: CASSIFIRGSANNSPLHF. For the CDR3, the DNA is TGTGCCAGTAGTATTTTCATCAGGGGATCGGCTAATAATTCACCCCTCCACTTT.

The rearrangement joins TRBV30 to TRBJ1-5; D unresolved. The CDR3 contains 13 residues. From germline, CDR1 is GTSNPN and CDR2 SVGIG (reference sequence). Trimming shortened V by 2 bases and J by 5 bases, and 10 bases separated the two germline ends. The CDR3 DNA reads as TGTGCCTGGAGTACCAGTAATGATCAGCCCCAGCATTTT. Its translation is CAWSTSNDQPQHF. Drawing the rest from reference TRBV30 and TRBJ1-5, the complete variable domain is SQTIHQWPATLVQPVGSPLSLECTVEGTSNPNLYWYRQAAGRGLQLLFYSVGIGQISSEVPQNLSASRPQDRQFILSSKKLLLSDSGFYLCAWSTSNDQPQHFGDGTRLSIL.

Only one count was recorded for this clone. In DNA, the CDR3 is TGTGCCAGCAGTTCCCCGGGGGGAGGGACCGGGGAGCTGTTTTTT. It codes for CASSSPGGGTGELFF. V usage is TRBV6-5 and J usage is TRBJ2-2; 7 nucleotides match TRBD2. The CDR3 is 15 amino acids. Trimming removed 4 bases from V and 5 bases from J; junction bases left unmatched: 7. CDR1 is MNHEY and CDR2 is SVGAGI in the germline V gene.

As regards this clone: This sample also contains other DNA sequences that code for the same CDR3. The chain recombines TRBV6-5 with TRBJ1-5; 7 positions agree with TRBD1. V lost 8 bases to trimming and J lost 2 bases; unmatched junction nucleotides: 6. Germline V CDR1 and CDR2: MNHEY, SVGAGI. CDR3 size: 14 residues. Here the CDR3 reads CASRGGGGNQPQHF. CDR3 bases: TGTGCCAGCCGAGGGGGCGGGGGCAATCAGCCCCAGCATTTT.

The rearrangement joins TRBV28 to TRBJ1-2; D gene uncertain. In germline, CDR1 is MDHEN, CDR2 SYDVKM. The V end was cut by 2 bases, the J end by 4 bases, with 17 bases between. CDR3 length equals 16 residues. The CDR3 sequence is CASSLTISVIRYGYTF. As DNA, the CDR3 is TGTGCCAGCAGTTTAACTATTAGCGTGATACGCTATGGCTACACCTTC.

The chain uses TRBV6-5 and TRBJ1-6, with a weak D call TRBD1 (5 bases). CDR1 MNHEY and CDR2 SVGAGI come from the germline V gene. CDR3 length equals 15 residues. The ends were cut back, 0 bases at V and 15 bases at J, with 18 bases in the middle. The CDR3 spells CASSYSRDYKAGLHF. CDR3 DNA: TGTGCCAGCAGTTACTCCCGGGACTATAAAGCAGGCCTCCACTTT.

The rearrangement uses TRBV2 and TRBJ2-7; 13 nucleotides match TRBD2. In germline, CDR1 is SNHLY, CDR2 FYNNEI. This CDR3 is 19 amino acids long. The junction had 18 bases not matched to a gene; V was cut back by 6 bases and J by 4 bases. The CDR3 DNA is TGTGCCAGCAGCAGATCACCGGGACTAGCGGGACTCGGGGGATACGAGCAGTACTTC. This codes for CASSRSPGLAGLGGYEQYF.

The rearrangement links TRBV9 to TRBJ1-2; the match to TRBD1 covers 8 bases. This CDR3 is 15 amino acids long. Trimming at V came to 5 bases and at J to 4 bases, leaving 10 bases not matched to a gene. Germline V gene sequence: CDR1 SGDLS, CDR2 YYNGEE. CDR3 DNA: TGTGCCAGCAGAGCAGGGGGCGGCCTCGGCTATGGCTACACCTTC. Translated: CASRAGGGLGYGYTF.

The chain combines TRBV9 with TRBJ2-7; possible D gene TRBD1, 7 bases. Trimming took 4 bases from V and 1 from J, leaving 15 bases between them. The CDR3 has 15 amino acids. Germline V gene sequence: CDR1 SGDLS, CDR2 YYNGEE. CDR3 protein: CASSPKAGGSYEQYF. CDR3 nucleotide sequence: TGTGCCAGCAGCCCCAAGGCAGGGGGGTCCTACGAGCAGTACTTC. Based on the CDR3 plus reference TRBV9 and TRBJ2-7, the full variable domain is DSGVTQTPKHLITATGQRVTLRCSPRSGDLSVYWYQQSLDQGLQFLIQYYNGEERAKGNILERFSAQQFPDLHSELNLSSLELGDSALYFCASSPKAGGSYEQYFGPGTRLTVT.

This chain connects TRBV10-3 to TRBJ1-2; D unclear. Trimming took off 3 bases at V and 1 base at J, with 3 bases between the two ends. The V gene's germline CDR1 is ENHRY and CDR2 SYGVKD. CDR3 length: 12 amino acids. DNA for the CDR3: TGTGCCATCAGTGACGGTAACTATGGCTACACCTTC. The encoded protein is CAISDGNYGYTF.